Presented here are 5 T cell receptor beta chains from one specimen sequenced in a study of cytomegalovirus exposure and HLA in healthy donors. The PCR contained 60 Vbeta and 13 Jbeta primers. Profiling relied on immunoSEQ multiplex PCR, and the TCRdb table lists in-frame clones only, not all of them. This sample carries roughly 130,000 clones, 60% to 75% of them seen once, and the ten largest clones take almost 6%. Material: PBMCs. Receptors originate from a woman aged 45-65 years in good health and CMV-seropositive.

The rearrangement uses TRBV5-4 and TRBJ2-3; D is unclear. The germline V gene has CDR1 SGHNT and CDR2 YYREEE (reference sequence). The CDR3 runs to 15 residues. Trimming left V 2 bases short and J 0 bases short, with 10 bases between. The CDR3 spells CASSFGGTSTDTQYF. The CDR3 DNA follows: TGTGCCAGCAGCTTTGGCGGCACTAGCACAGATACGCAGTATTTT. Variable domain in full (rest from reference TRBV5-4 and TRBJ2-3): ETGVTQSPTHLIKTRGQQVTLRCSSQSGHNTVSWYQQALGQGPQFIFQYYREEENGRGNFPPRFSGLQFPNYSSELNVNALELDDSALYLCASSFGGTSTDTQYFGPGTRLTVL.

This sequence joins TRBV19 and TRBJ2-3, with 10 bases identical to TRBD2. Germline lookup yields CDR1 LNHDA and CDR2 SQIVND (reference sequence). There are 15 residues in the CDR3. V was clipped by 6 bases and J by 5 bases; unmatched bases: 8. The CDR3 region has the DNA TGTGCCAGTAGGCAAGCGGGGGGGCCTTTAGATACGCAGTATTTT. It codes for CASRQAGGPLDTQYF.

V gene TRBV7-2 combines with J gene TRBJ2-7; maybe TRBD1 (6 bases). Germline V gives CDR1 SGHTA, CDR2 FQGNSA. Trimming removed 4 bases at V and 2 bases at J, with 12 bases between. The CDR3 contains 14 residues. The chain's CDR3 is CASSWGPAPYEQYF. The DNA for the CDR3 is TGTGCCAGCAGCTGGGGGCCTGCCCCCTACGAGCAGTACTTC.

This clone appeared once. This sequence joins TRBV5-5 and TRBJ1-1; D ambiguous. This CDR3 region has 12 residues. Germline CDR1 reads SGHKS; CDR2 reads YYEKEE (reference sequence). Trimming left V 4 bases short and J 6 bases short, with 10 bases between. The CDR3 DNA sequence: TGTGCCAGCAGCCCCCCTCCGGCTGAAGCTTTCTTT. It translates to CASSPPPAEAFF.

This rearrangement joins TRBV4-2 to TRBJ1-2, with 9 bases lining up with TRBD1. CDR3 size: 14 residues. The trim removed 1 base at V and 5 bases at J, leaving 2 bases unmatched. The germline CDR1 and CDR2 sequences are LGHNA and YNFKEQ. CDR3 residues: CASSQAGQGYGYTF. CDR3 coding DNA: TGTGCCAGCAGCCAAGCAGGACAGGGGTATGGCTACACCTTC.